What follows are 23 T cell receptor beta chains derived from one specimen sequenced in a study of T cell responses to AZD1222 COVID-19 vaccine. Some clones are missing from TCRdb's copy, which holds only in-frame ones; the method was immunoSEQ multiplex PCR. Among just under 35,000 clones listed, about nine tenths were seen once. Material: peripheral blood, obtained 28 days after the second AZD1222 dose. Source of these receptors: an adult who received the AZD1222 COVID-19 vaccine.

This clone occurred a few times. The CDR3 region is CASSYEVDGYTF. The CDR3 nucleotides are TGTGCCAGCAGCTATGAGGTTGATGGCTACACCTTC. The V and J genes are TRBV7-9 and TRBJ1-2, with D unclear. Germline-derived CDR1 and CDR2 are SEHNR and FQNEAQ (reference sequence). This CDR3 comprises 12 residues. V gave up 4 bases and J gave up 6 bases, with 9 bases separating them.

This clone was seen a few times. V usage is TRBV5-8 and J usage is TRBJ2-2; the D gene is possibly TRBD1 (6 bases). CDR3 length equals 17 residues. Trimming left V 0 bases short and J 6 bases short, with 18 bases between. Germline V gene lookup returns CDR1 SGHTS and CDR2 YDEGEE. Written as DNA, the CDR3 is TGTGCCAGCAGCTTGGGCCCAACAGGGAGAAGGGCCGGGGAGCTGTTTTTT. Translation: CASSLGPTGRRAGELFF.

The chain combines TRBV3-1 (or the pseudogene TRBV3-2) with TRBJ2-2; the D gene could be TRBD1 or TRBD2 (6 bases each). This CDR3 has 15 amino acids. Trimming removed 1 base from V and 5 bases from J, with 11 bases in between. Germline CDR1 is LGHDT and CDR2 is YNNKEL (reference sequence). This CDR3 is CASSQAGGRTGELFF. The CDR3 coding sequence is TGTGCCAGCAGCCAAGCCGGGGGCCGGACCGGGGAGCTGTTTTTT.

DNA for the CDR3: TGCGCCAGCAGCGACAGGGGAATGGGCACAGATACGCAGTATTTT. It yields the protein CASSDRGMGTDTQYF. This chain links TRBV10-2 with TRBJ2-3; 8 bases match TRBD1. This CDR3 has 15 residues. V was clipped by 6 bases and J by 1 base; unmatched bases: 6. The germline gives CDR1 WSHSY, CDR2 SAAADI.

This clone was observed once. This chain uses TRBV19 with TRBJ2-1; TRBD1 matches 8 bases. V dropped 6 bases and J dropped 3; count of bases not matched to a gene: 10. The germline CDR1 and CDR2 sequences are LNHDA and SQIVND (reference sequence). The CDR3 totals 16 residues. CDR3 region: CASSPNDRGFYNEQFF. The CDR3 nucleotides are TGTGCCAGTAGCCCCAACGACAGGGGTTTCTACAATGAGCAGTTCTTC.

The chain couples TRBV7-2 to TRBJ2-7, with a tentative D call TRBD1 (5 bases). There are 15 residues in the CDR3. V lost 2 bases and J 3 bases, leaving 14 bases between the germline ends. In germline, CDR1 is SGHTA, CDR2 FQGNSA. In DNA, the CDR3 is TGTGCCAGCAGCTTATTTCATGCGGACAACTACGAGCAGTACTTC. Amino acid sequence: CASSLFHADNYEQYF.

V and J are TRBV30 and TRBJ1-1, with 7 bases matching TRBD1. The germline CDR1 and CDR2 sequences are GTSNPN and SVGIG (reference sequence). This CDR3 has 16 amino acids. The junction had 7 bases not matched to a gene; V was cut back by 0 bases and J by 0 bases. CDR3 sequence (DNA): TGTGCCTGGAGTGTATCGCGGACAGGAGTGAACACTGAAGCTTTCTTT. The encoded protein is CAWSVSRTGVNTEAFF.

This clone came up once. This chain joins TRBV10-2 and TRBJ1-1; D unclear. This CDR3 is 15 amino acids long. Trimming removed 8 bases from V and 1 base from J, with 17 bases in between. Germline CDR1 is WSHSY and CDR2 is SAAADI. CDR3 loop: CASYPGRRGNTEAFF. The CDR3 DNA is TGCGCCAGCTACCCCGGGCGGCGCGGGAACACTGAAGCTTTCTTT.

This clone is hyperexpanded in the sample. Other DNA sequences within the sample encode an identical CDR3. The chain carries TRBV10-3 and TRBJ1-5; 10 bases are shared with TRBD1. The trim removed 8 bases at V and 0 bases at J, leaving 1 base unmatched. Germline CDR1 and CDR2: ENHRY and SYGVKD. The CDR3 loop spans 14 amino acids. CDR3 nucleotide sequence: TGTGCCATCGGGACAGGGGATAGCAATCAGCCCCAGCATTTT. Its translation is CAIGTGDSNQPQHF.

The CDR3 DNA sequence: TGTGCCTGGAGTGTACGGGGCAGGTACAATCAGCCCCAGCATTTT. It yields the protein CAWSVRGRYNQPQHF. V and J are TRBV30 and TRBJ1-5; D may be TRBD1 (5 bases). Germline V gives CDR1 GTSNPN, CDR2 SVGIG (reference sequence). The CDR3 length is 15 residues. V lost 0 bases to trimming and J lost 3 bases, with 12 bases between them.

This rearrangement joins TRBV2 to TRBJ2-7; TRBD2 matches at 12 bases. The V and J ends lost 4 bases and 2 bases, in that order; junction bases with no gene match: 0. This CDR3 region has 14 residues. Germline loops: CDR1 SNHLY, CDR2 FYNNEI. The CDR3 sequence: CASSGLAGAYEQYF. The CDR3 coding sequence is TGTGCCAGCAGTGGACTAGCGGGGGCCTACGAGCAGTACTTC. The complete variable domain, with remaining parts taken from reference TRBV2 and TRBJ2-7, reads EPEVTQTPSHQVTQMGQEVILRCVPISNHLYFYWYRQILGQKVEFLVSFYNNEISEKSEIFDDQFSVERPDGSNFTLKIRSTKLEDSAMYFCASSGLAGAYEQYFGPGTRLTVT.

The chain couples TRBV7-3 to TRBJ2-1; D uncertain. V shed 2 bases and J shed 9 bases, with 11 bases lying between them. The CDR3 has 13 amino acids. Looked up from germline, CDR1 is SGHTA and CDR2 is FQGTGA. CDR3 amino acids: CASSLGHKGEQFF. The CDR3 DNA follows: TGTGCCAGCAGCTTAGGCCATAAGGGTGAGCAGTTCTTC.

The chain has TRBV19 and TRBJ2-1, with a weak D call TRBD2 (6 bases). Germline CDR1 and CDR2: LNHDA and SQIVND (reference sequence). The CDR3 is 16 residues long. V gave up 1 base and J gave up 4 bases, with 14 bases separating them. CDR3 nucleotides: TGTGCCAGTAGTATAGGAACTACTCGGGAGTACAATGAGCAGTTCTTC. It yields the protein CASSIGTTREYNEQFF. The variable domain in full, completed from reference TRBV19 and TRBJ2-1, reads DGGITQSPKYLFRKEGQNVTLSCEQNLNHDAMYWYRQDPGQGLRLIYYSQIVNDFQKGDIAEGYSVSREKKESFPLTVTSAQKNPTAFYLCASSIGTTREYNEQFFGPGTRLTVL.

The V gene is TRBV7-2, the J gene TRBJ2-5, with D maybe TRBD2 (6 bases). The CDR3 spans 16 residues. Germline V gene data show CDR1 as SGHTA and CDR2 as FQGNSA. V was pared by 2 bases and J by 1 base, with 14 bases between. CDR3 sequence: CASSLSSGSPQETQYF. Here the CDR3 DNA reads TGTGCCAGCAGCTTATCCAGCGGGTCGCCCCAAGAGACCCAGTACTTC.

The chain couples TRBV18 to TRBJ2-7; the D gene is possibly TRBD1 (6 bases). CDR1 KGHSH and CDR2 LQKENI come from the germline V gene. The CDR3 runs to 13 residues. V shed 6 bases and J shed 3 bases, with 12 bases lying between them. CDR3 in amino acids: CASSPGQNYEQYF. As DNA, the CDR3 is TGTGCCAGCTCCCCCGGACAGAACTACGAGCAGTACTTC.

The CDR3, as DNA: TGTGCCAGCTCACCGAGACAGGGATTAGGCATGAACACTGAAGCTTTCTTT. It yields the protein CASSPRQGLGMNTEAFF. The chain joins TRBV18 to TRBJ1-1; 7 bases line up with TRBD1. V shed 3 bases, J shed 0 bases, and the junction held 10 bases outside the gene matches. Germline assignment: CDR1 KGHSH and CDR2 LQKENI. The CDR3 is 17 amino acids.

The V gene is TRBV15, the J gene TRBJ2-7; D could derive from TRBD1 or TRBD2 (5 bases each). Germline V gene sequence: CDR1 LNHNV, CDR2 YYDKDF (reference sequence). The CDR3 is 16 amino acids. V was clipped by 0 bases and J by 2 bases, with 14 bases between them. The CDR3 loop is CATSRDRQMGAYEQYF. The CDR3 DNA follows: TGTGCCACCAGCAGAGATCGACAGATGGGGGCCTACGAGCAGTACTTC. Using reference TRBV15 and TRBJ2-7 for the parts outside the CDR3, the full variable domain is DAMVIQNPRYQVTQFGKPVTLSCSQTLNHNVMYWYQQKSSQAPKLLFHYYDKDFNNEADTPDNFQSRRPNTSFCFLDIRSPGLGDTAMYLCATSRDRQMGAYEQYFGPGTRLTVT.

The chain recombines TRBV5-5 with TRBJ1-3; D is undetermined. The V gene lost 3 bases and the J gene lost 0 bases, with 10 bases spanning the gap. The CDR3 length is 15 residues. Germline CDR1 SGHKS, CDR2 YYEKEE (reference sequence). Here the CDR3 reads CASSSRTDSGNTIYF. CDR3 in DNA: TGTGCCAGCAGCTCCCGGACGGACTCTGGAAACACCATATATTTT.

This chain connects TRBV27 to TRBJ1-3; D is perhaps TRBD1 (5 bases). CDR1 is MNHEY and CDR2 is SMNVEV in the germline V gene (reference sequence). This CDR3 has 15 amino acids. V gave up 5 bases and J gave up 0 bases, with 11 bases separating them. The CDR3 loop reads CASSETVHSGNTIYF. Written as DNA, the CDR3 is TGTGCCAGCAGTGAGACAGTTCACTCTGGAAACACCATATATTTT.

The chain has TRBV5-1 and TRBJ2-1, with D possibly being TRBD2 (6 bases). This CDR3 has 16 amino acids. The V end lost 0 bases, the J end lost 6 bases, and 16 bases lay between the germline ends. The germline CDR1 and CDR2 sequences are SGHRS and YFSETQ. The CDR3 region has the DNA TGCGCCAGCAGCTTGGGCCCTAGCGAGCGAGGCAATGAGCAGTTCTTC. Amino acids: CASSLGPSERGNEQFF. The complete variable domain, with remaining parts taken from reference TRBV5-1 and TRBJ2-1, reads KAGVTQTPRYLIKTRGQQVTLSCSPISGHRSVSWYQQTPGQGLQFLFEYFSETQRNKGNFPGRFSGRQFSNSRSEMNVSTLELGDSALYLCASSLGPSERGNEQFFGPGTRLTVL.

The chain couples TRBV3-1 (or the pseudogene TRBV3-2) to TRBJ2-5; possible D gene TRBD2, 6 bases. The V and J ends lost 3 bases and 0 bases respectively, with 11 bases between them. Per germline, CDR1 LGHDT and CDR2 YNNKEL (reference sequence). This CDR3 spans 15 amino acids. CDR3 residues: CASSHRLGHQETQYF. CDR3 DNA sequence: TGTGCCAGCAGCCACCGACTAGGCCACCAAGAGACCCAGTACTTC.

CDR3 DNA: TGTGCCAGCAGCCAAGATTCCCGCTACGAGCAGTACTTC. Translation: CASSQDSRYEQYF. V is TRBV4-2 and J is TRBJ2-7, with no clear D. Germline V gene lookup returns CDR1 LGHNA and CDR2 YNFKEQ. The V gene lost 0 bases and the J gene lost 3 bases, with 6 bases spanning the gap. CDR3 length: 13 residues.

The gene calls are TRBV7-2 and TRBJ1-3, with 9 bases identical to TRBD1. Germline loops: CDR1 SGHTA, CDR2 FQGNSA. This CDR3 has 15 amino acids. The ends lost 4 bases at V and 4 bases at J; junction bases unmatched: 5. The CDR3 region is CASSSVTGGGNTIYF. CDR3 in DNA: TGTGCCAGCAGCTCAGTGACAGGGGGAGGAAACACCATATATTTT.